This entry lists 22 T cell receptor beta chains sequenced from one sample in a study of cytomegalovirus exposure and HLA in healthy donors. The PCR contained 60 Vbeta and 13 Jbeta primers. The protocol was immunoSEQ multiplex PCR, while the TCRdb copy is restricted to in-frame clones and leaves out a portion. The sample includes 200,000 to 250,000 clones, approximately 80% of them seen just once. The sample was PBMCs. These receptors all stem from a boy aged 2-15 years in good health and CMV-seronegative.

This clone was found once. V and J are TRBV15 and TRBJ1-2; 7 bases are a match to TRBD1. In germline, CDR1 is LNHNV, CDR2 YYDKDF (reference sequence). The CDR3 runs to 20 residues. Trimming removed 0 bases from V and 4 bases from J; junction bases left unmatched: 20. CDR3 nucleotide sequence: TGTGCCACCAGCAGAGATCTATGGGACAGTAGAGGGGATGGGTTCTATGGCTACACCTTC. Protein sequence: CATSRDLWDSRGDGFYGYTF.

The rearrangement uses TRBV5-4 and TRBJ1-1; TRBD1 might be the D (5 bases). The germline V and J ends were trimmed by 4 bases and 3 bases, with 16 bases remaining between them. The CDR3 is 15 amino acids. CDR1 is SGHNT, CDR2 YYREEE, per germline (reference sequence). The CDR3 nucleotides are TGTGCCAGCAGCCCCGGGACGGGGAGGGACACTGAAGCTTTCTTT. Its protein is CASSPGTGRDTEAFF.

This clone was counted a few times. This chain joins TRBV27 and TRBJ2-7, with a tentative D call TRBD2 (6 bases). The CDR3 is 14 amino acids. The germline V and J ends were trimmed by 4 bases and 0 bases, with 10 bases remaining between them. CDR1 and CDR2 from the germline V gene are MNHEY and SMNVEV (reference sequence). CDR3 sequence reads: CASSSRDSSYEQYF. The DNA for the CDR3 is TGTGCCAGCAGTTCCCGGGACTCCTCCTACGAGCAGTACTTC.

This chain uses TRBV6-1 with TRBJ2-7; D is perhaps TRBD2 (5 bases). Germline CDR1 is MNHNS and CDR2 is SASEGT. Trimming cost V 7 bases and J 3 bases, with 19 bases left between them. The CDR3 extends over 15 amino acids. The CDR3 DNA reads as TGTGCCAGCATCGAGGTGTCCTTAGCGAGCTACGAGCAGTACTTC. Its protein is CASIEVSLASYEQYF.

As DNA, the CDR3 is TGCGCCAGCAGCTTGGACTTAAGATACGAGCAGTACTTC. Translated: CASSLDLRYEQYF. The chain joins TRBV5-1 to TRBJ2-7, with D unresolved. CDR3 length equals 13 residues. The V gene lost 0 bases and the J gene lost 4 bases, with 8 bases spanning the gap. CDR1 and CDR2 (germline): SGHRS, YFSETQ.

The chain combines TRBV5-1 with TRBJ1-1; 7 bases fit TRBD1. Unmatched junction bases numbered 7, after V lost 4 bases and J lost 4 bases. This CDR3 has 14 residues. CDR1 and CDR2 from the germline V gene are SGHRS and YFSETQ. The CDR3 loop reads CASSLTGVSTEAFF. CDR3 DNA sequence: TGCGCCAGCAGCCTCACAGGGGTGAGCACTGAAGCTTTCTTT. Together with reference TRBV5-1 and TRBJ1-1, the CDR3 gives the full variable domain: KAGVTQTPRYLIKTRGQQVTLSCSPISGHRSVSWYQQTPGQGLQFLFEYFSETQRNKGNFPGRFSGRQFSNSRSEMNVSTLELGDSALYLCASSLTGVSTEAFFGQGTRLTVV.

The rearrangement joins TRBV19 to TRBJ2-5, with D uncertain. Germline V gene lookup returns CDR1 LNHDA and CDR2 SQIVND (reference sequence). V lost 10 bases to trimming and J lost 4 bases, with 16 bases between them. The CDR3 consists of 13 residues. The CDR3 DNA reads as TGTGCCACCTCCCCCAGTGTACGAGAGACCCAGTACTTC. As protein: CATSPSVRETQYF.

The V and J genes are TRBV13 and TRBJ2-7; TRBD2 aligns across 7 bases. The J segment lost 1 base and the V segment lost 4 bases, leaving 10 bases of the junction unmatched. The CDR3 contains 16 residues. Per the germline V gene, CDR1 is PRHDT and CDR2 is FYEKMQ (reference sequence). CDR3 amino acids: CASSSSRVAGSYEQYF. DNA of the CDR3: TGTGCCAGCAGCTCCAGCAGAGTAGCGGGTTCCTACGAGCAGTACTTC.

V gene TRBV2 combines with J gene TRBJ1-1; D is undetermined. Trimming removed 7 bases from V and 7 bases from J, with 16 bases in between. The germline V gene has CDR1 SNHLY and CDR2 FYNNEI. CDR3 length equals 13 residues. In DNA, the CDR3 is TGTGCCAGCACACCTCCCGCGGGGTGTGAAGCTTTCTTT. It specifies CASTPPAGCEAFF.

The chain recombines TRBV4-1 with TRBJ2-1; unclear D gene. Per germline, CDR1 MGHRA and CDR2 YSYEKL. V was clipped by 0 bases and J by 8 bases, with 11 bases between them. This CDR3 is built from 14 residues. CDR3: CASSQDIGTDEQFF. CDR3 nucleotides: TGCGCCAGCAGCCAAGATATAGGCACAGATGAGCAGTTCTTC.

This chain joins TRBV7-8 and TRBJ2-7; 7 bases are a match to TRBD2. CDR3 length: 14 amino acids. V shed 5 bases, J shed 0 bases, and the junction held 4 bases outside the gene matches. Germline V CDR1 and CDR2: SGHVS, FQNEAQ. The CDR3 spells CASSGGGLSYEQYF. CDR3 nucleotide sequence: TGTGCCAGCAGCGGGGGGGGTCTCTCCTACGAGCAGTACTTC.

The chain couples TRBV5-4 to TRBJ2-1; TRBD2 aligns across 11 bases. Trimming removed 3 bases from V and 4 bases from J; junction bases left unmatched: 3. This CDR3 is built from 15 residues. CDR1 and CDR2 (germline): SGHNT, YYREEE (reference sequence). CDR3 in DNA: TGTGCCAGCAGCTCCGGGACTAGCGGTTACAATGAGCAGTTCTTC. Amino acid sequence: CASSSGTSGYNEQFF.

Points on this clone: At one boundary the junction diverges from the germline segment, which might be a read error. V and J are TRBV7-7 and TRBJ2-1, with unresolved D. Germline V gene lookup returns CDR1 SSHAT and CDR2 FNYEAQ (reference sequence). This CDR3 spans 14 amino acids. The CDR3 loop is CASNIFPYRREQFF. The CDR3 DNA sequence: TGTGCTAGCAACATATTCCCCTATAGGCGGGAGCAGTTCTTC.

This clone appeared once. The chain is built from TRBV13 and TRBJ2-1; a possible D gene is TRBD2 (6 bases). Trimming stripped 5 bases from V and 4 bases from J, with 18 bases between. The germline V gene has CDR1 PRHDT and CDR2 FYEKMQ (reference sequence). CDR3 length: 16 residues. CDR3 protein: CASSPGLLGVYNEQFF. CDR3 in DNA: TGTGCCAGCAGCCCGGGACTGCTTGGCGTGTACAATGAGCAGTTCTTC.

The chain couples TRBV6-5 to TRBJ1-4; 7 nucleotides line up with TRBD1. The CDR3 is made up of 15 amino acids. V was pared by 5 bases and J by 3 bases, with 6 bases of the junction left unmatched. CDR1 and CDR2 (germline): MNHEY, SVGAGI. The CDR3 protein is CASSTTGLSNEKLFF. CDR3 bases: TGTGCCAGCAGTACGACAGGGCTGTCTAATGAAAAACTGTTTTTT.

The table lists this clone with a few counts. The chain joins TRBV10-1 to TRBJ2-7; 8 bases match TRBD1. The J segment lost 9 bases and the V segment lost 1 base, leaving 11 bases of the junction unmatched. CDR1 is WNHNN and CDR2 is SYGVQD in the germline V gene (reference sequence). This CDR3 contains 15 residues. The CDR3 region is CASSEYVRGLGGQYF. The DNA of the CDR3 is TGCGCCAGCAGTGAGTATGTCAGGGGGCTGGGAGGGCAGTACTTC.

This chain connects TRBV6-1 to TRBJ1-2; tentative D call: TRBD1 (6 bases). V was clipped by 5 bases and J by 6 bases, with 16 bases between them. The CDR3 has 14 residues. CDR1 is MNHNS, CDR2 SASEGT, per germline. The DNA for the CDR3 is TGTGCCAGCAGTACCCTGGGGGGGGCGAATGGCTACACCTTC. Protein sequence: CASSTLGGANGYTF.

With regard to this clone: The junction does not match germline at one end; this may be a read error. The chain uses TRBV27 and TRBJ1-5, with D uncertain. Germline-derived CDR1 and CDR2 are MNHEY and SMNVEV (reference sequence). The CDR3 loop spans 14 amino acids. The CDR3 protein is CASGFYSSNQPQHF. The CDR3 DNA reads TGTGCCAGCGGTTTTTACAGTAGCAATCAGCCCCAGCATTTT.

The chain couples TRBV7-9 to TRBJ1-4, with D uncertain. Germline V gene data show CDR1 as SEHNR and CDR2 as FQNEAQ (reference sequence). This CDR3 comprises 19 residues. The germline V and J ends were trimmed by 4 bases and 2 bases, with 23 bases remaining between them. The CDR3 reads CASSSDGLDRLDTNEKLFF. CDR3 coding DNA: TGTGCCAGCAGCTCCGATGGTCTGGACCGACTAGATACTAATGAAAAACTGTTTTTT.

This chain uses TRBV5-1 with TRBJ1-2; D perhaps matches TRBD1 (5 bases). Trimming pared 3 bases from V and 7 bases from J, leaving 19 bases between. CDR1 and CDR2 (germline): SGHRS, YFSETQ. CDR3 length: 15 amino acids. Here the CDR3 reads CASSYSPARERGYTF. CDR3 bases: TGCGCCAGCAGCTACTCTCCTGCCAGGGAACGTGGCTACACCTTC. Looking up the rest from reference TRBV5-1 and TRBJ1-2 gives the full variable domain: KAGVTQTPRYLIKTRGQQVTLSCSPISGHRSVSWYQQTPGQGLQFLFEYFSETQRNKGNFPGRFSGRQFSNSRSEMNVSTLELGDSALYLCASSYSPARERGYTFGSGTRLTVV.

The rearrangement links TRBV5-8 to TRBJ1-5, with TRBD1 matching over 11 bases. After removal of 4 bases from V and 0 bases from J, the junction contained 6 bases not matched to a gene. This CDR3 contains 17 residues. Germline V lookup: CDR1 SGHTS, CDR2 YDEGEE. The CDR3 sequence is CASSLRTGGHSNQPQHF. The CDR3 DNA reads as TGTGCCAGCAGCCTTCGGACAGGGGGCCATAGCAATCAGCCCCAGCATTTT.

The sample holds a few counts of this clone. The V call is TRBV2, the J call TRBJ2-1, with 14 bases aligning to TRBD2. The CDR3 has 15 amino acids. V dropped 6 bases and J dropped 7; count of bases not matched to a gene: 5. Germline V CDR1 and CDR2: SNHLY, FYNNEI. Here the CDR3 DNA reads TGTGCCAGCAGCGGGACTAGCGGGGGAGGAAATGAGCAGTTCTTC. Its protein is CASSGTSGGGNEQFF.